A selection of T cell receptor beta chains follows, all from one sample in a study of sequential checkpoint blockade in melanoma. Produced via immunoSEQ multiplex PCR; TCRdb's table is partial and in-frame only. The profile shows roughly 20,000 clones, about 25% of them singletons. Source: tumor tissue (inferred from file names), taken from a patient given nivolumab and ipilimumab in sequence. These TCRs come from a human donor with melanoma. The CDR3 runs from the conserved cysteine through the conserved F or W. A D gene is named only where the DNA matches it firmly. Size is stated for part of the rows, as once, few or many counts, or as a class when the clone is expanded.

D gene	clone size	V gene	J gene	CDR3 protein	CDR3 DNA
TRBD1	few	TRBV7-6	TRBJ1-6	CASSFQTGFRYNSPLHF	TGTGCCAGCAGTTTTCAGACAGGGTTTAGATATAATTCACCCCTCCACTTT
.	once	TRBV18	TRBJ1-4	CASSRLSGSVGSNEKLFF	TGTGCCAGCTCACGATTGTCGGGGTCGGTTGGATCTAATGAAAAACTGTTTTTT
.	many	TRBV11-3	TRBJ1-2	CASSLTSPSGGSPYGYTF	TGTGCCAGCAGCTTAACATCTCCTTCCGGGGGTTCCCCCTATGGCTACACCTTC
.	.	TRBV19	TRBJ2-1	CASSIEDVDSYNEQFF	TGTGCCAGTAGTATAGAGGACGTTGACTCCTACAATGAGCAGTTCTTC
.	few	TRBV11-3	TRBJ2-1	CASSLPQTSSNEQFF	TGTGCCAGCAGCTTGCCCCAGACTAGTTCCAATGAGCAGTTCTTC
TRBD1	many	TRBV11-3	TRBJ1-4	CASSLTRGDYRGSNEKLFF	TGTGCCAGCAGCTTAACCCGGGGGGATTACAGGGGATCTAATGAAAAACTGTTTTTT
TRBD1	.	TRBV6-8	TRBJ2-7	CASSYEGASVDEQYF	TGTGCCAGCAGTTACGAGGGGGCGTCTGTAGACGAGCAGTACTTC
TRBD1	.	TRBV4-1	TRBJ2-2	CASSPGQGVANTGELFF	TGCGCCAGCAGCCCAGGACAGGGGGTCGCGAACACCGGGGAGCTGTTTTTT
TRBD1	few	TRBV30	TRBJ2-1	CAWSESGQDYNEQFF	TGTGCCTGGAGTGAATCGGGACAGGATTACAATGAGCAGTTCTTC
TRBD1	.	TRBV30	TRBJ1-3	CAWSVPGGGNTIYF	TGTGCCTGGAGTGTACCAGGGGGGGGAAACACCATATATTTT
.	.	TRBV28	TRBJ2-5	CASSLTAWQATQYF	TGTGCCAGCAGTTTAACAGCCTGGCAAGCGACCCAGTACTTC
TRBD1	many	TRBV11-3	TRBJ1-1	CASSTIPGTANTEAFF	TGTGCCAGCAGCACCATCCCCGGGACAGCGAACACTGAAGCTTTCTTT
.	.	TRBV5-1	TRBJ2-5	CASSSGGVAIETQYF	TGCGCCAGCAGCTCCGGGGGAGTGGCGATAGAGACCCAGTACTTC
TRBD2	few	TRBV6-8	TRBJ2-7	CATGVAGGPYEQYF	TGTGCCACAGGTGTAGCGGGAGGGCCCTACGAGCAGTACTTC
.	few	TRBV11-3	TRBJ2-3	CASSLRTARRDTQYF	TGTGCCAGCAGCTTACGGACCGCCCGGCGGGATACGCAGTATTTT
.	.	TRBV30	TRBJ2-7	CAWRASYYEQYF	TGTGCCTGGAGAGCCAGCTACTACGAGCAGTACTTC
TRBD2	.	TRBV19	TRBJ2-7	CASSPTSGPYEQYF	TGTGCCAGTAGCCCCACTAGCGGCCCCTACGAGCAGTACTTC
.	once	TRBV19	TRBJ2-5	CASAAGALGETQYF	TGTGCCAGTGCGGCGGGGGCCCTAGGAGAGACCCAGTACTTC
.	.	TRBV29-1	TRBJ2-7	CSVRAGIYEQYF	TGCAGCGTTCGGGCGGGGATCTACGAGCAGTACTTC
TRBD1	.	TRBV5-1	TRBJ2-4	CASSRLQGASVAKNIQYF	TGCGCCAGCAGCCGCCTACAGGGGGCCAGTGTAGCCAAAAACATTCAGTACTTC
TRBD2	few	TRBV29-1	TRBJ2-3	CSVGGGAGVADTQYF	TGCAGCGTTGGGGGGGGAGCGGGAGTGGCAGATACGCAGTATTTT
.	many	TRBV11-3	TRBJ1-1	CASSGKVQGPATEAFF	TGTGCCAGCAGCGGAAAAGTGCAGGGGCCTGCCACTGAAGCTTTCTTT
TRBD2	once	TRBV5-1	TRBJ2-2	CASRKGLAANTGELFF	TGCGCCAGCAGAAAGGGACTAGCGGCGAACACCGGGGAGCTGTTTTTT
.	few	TRBV6-8	TRBJ1-1	CASFPDGGKEAFF	TGTGCCAGTTTTCCCGACGGGGGAAAAGAAGCTTTCTTT
.	.	TRBV19	TRBJ2-2	CASKKSGELFF	TGTGCCAGTAAGAAGTCCGGGGAGCTGTTTTTT
.	medium-sized	TRBV6-8	TRBJ1-2	CASSPRGYGYTF	TGTGCCAGCAGTCCCCGGGGATATGGCTACACCTTC
.	.	TRBV6-8	TRBJ1-2	CASSVTGNYGYTF	TGTGCCAGCAGCGTTACAGGGAACTATGGCTACACCTTC
.	.	TRBV6-8	TRBJ2-3	CASSDFPSTDTQYF	TGTGCCAGCAGTGATTTTCCCAGCACAGATACGCAGTATTTT
.	.	TRBV28	TRBJ1-5	CASSPISGGGAGNQPQHF	TGTGCCAGCAGTCCCATATCCGGAGGGGGGGCCGGGAATCAGCCCCAGCATTTT
.	.	TRBV19	TRBJ1-5	CASSSRVDQPQHF	TGTGCCAGTAGTTCCCGGGTCGACCAGCCCCAGCATTTT
.	few	TRBV19	TRBJ1-4	CASIAGAGEKLFF	TGTGCCAGTATTGCCGGGGCTGGGGAAAAACTGTTTTTT
.	few	TRBV15	TRBJ1-2	CATSRGGSDYGYTF	TGTGCCACCAGCAGAGGGGGGTCCGACTATGGCTACACCTTC
TRBD1	few	TRBV9	TRBJ1-3	CASSVGLGTDSGNTIYF	TGTGCCAGCAGCGTAGGATTAGGGACAGATAGCGGAAACACCATATATTTT
TRBD1	.	TRBV18	TRBJ2-7	CASSPPGTGWYEQYF	TGTGCCAGCTCACCACCGGGGACAGGTTGGTACGAGCAGTACTTC
TRBD2	few	TRBV2	TRBJ2-1	CASVRSGEYNEQFF	TGTGCCAGCGTAAGGAGCGGGGAGTACAATGAGCAGTTCTTC
TRBD1	.	TRBV19	TRBJ2-6	CASTQGGPGANVLTF	TGTGCCAGTACCCAAGGGGGCCCTGGGGCCAACGTCCTGACTTTC
.	.	TRBV12-5	TRBJ1-4	CASKETANEKLFF	TGTGCCAGCAAAGAGACAGCCAATGAAAAACTGTTTTTT
.	.	TRBV28	TRBJ1-4	CASSSTGRTNEKLFF	TGTGCCAGCAGTTCTACAGGGCGAACTAATGAAAAACTGTTTTTT
.	.	TRBV6-8	TRBJ1-6	CASSLLGARNSPLHF	TGTGCCAGCAGTCTACTGGGGGCTCGGAATTCACCCCTCCACTTT
TRBD2	.	TRBV7-6	TRBJ2-3	CASSYTSGRQKSTDTQYF	TGTGCCAGCAGCTATACTAGCGGGAGGCAAAAAAGCACAGATACGCAGTATTTT
.	few	TRBV30	TRBJ2-3	CAGGGGADTQYF	TGTGCCGGGGGCGGCGGAGCGGATACGCAGTATTTT
.	.	TRBV6-8	TRBJ2-1	CASRPQGTKNEQFF	TGTGCCAGCAGGCCGCAGGGAACAAAGAATGAGCAGTTCTTC
TRBD1	.	TRBV11-3	TRBJ2-2	CASRDRESNTGELFF	TGTGCCAGCAGAGACAGGGAGTCGAACACCGGGGAGCTGTTTTTT
.	.	TRBV11-3	TRBJ2-2	CASSLSAGPITGELFF	TGTGCCAGCAGCCTTAGTGCGGGACCCATCACCGGGGAGCTGTTTTTT
.	.	TRBV28	TRBJ2-3	CASRLIGGGTDTQYF	TGTGCCAGCAGACTAATTGGAGGGGGCACAGATACGCAGTATTTT
.	many	TRBV11-3	TRBJ1-1	CASSLEVRGTEAFF	TGTGCCAGCAGCTTAGAGGTCCGGGGCACTGAAGCTTTCTTT
.	.	TRBV18	TRBJ1-1	CASSPIGGMNTEAFF	TGTGCCAGCTCACCAATCGGGGGAATGAACACTGAAGCTTTCTTT
.	many	TRBV11-3	TRBJ1-5	CASSLYVGKQPQHF	TGTGCCAGCAGTTTATATGTAGGGAAGCAGCCCCAGCATTTT
TRBD2	.	TRBV6-8	TRBJ2-1	CASKPSGALVPAFF	TGTGCCAGCAAGCCTAGCGGGGCCCTAGTACCCGCGTTCTTC
TRBD2	few	TRBV28	TRBJ2-2	CASSLMRSSGTGELFF	TGTGCCAGCAGTTTAATGAGGTCTAGCGGAACCGGGGAGCTGTTTTTT
.	.	TRBV19	TRBJ2-2	CASSPPLQGWSTGELFF	TGTGCCAGTAGTCCTCCTCTTCAGGGGTGGAGCACCGGGGAGCTGTTTTTT
.	.	TRBV6-1	TRBJ2-1	CASSEASRGNEQFF	TGTGCCAGCAGTGAAGCTTCGAGAGGGAATGAGCAGTTCTTC
.	.	TRBV14	TRBJ2-7	CASSQSGLGEQYF	TGTGCCAGCAGCCAATCAGGGTTGGGGGAGCAGTACTTC
.	.	TRBV11-3	TRBJ2-7	CASSFRGETYEQYF	TGTGCCAGCAGCTTCCGGGGAGAGACCTACGAGCAGTACTTC
.	.	TRBV11-3	TRBJ2-7	CASSSSTGNSSYEQYF	TGTGCCAGCAGCTCCTCGACCGGGAATTCTTCCTACGAGCAGTACTTC
.	.	TRBV9	TRBJ1-5	CASSGLSLPQHF	TGTGCCAGCAGCGGACTCTCGCTCCCCCAGCATTTT
.	few	TRBV11-3	TRBJ2-6	CASSLSMSSGANVLTF	TGTGCCAGCAGCTTGTCCATGAGCTCTGGGGCCAACGTCCTGACTTTC
.	.	TRBV5-1	TRBJ1-1	CASSPRGGLMNTEAFF	TGCGCCAGCAGCCCTCGAGGGGGGCTAATGAACACTGAAGCTTTCTTT
.	.	TRBV28	TRBJ2-3	CASSTASTDTQYF	TGTGCCAGCAGTACGGCTAGCACAGATACGCAGTATTTT